This T cell receptor (beta chain) was recorded in a study of blood T cell repertoires in COVID-19. Study-wide context: COVID-19 samples from acute and convalescent phases originated in the United States, Italy and Spain.

Followed longitudinally, the Seattle patients had been enrolled during active infection. Sequencing used immunoSEQ multiplex PCR; TCRdb keeps in-frame clones, though not all of them. The sample records under 250,000 clones, more than 85% being singletons. Germline values: CDR1 MGHRA, CDR2 YSYEKL. CDR3 size: 14 residues. The V end lost 4 bases, the J end lost 8 bases, and 12 bases lay between the germline ends. This rearrangement joins TRBV4-1 to TRBJ1-6, with D uncertain. Sequencing was performed on peripheral blood. The receptor was isolated from a man aged 60-69 years with COVID-19, enrolled during active disease. The CDR3 DNA reads as TGCGCCAGCAGCCTGGCTCCGGGAGATTCACCCCTCCACTTT. Encoded protein: CASSLAPGDSPLHF.